This T cell receptor beta chain was captured in a study of cytomegalovirus exposure and HLA in healthy donors. To note about this clone: Its target is not known.

General study findings and limits: The study assumed roughly uniform donor sequencing depth for presence/absence analyses.

Primers: 60 Vbeta forward and 13 Jbeta reverse. Measured with immunoSEQ multiplex PCR; TCRdb has only the in-frame clones, and not every one. This table has about 140,000 clones, approximately 78% appearing once. CDR3 size: 12 residues. Trimming cost V 0 bases and J 11 bases, with 10 bases left between them. CDR1 and CDR2 (germline): SGHAT, FQNNGV. V is TRBV11-2 and J is TRBJ1-1; no clear D gene. The origin of this receptor is a woman in her fifties or sixties in good health and CMV-seropositive. The sample taken for sequencing was PBMCs. CDR3 region: CASSLDLNEAFF. As DNA, the CDR3 is TGTGCCAGCAGCTTAGACCTAAATGAGGCTTTCTTT.